This is a list of T cell receptor beta chains from one sample in a study of blood T cell repertoires in COVID-19. Using immunoSEQ multiplex PCR, the repertoire was profiled, and TCRdb retains in-frame clones only, with some absent. The table lists roughly 240,000 clones, around 88% of them singletons. Sequencing was done on a sample of PBMCs or T cells enriched from blood (not recorded which). The origin of the receptors is a woman aged 45-65 years who had recovered from COVID-19. CDR3s leave out the opening cysteine and the closing phenylalanine or tryptophan. The D gene is left open where the match is weak.

TRBV6-2/TRBV6-3,TRBD2,TRBJ2-2,ASSPGTSGAQTGELF
TRBV19,TRBD1,TRBJ1-2,ASRSTGIYGYT
TRBV30,NA,TRBJ2-4,AWSLGGGIQY
TRBV9,NA,TRBJ1-3,ASSVRGSAGNTIY
TRBV5-1,TRBD1,TRBJ2-1,ASSFEGANEQF
TRBV9,NA,TRBJ2-2,ASSVELNTGELF
TRBV5-1,NA,TRBJ1-1,ASSLNGRGTEAF
TRBV29-1,TRBD2,TRBJ2-7,SVSTSGVFYEQY
TRBV7-2,NA,TRBJ1-5,ASSASTNQPQH
TRBV29-1,NA,TRBJ1-2,SAGSRDGYT
TRBV6-5,NA,TRBJ1-2,ASNPTGSYGYT
TRBV7-2,NA,TRBJ2-7,ASSLSGHLIYEQY
TRBV28,TRBD1,TRBJ1-5,ASSSGTAVTQH
TRBV28,TRBD1,TRBJ2-3,ASSPPGQSTDTQY
TRBV19,NA,TRBJ2-1,ASGRQPEQF
TRBV5-1,NA,TRBJ1-1,ASSLAQGVEAF
TRBV12-2,NA,TRBJ2-2,ASRLTRTAGELF
TRBV15,TRBD1,TRBJ2-7,ATSRGGTGRTYEQY
TRBV7-2,TRBD2,TRBJ2-1,ASSLGRGSSYNEQF
TRBV5-1,NA,TRBJ1-1,ASSLAGPSTEAF
TRBV5-6,NA,TRBJ2-1,ASSPLSGANEQF
TRBV24-1,TRBD1,TRBJ1-5,ATGDRAQPQH
TRBV6-5,NA,TRBJ1-5,ASARRGSNQPQH
TRBV6-5,NA,TRBJ1-2,ASSYSQGRDGYT
TRBV19,NA,TRBJ2-5,ASSQYQETQY
TRBV27,TRBD1,TRBJ1-2,ASSKPGTGFFGYT
TRBV10-3,NA,TRBJ1-5,AISESAGSNQPQH
TRBV6-5,NA,TRBJ1-1,ASTNRGHLNTEAF
TRBV13,TRBD2,TRBJ2-7,ASSLETSGGREQY
TRBV5-6,NA,TRBJ2-7,ASSSPGSYEQY
TRBV7-2,TRBD2,TRBJ2-7,ASSFARGAYEQY
TRBV25-1,NA,TRBJ2-2,ASSESGAGTGELF
TRBV5-1,NA,TRBJ2-5,ASWLRPRQETQY
TRBV11-2,NA,TRBJ1-6,ASSRGGARADNSPLH
TRBV6-5,NA,TRBJ1-3,ANTQSHSGNTIY
TRBV7-8,NA,TRBJ1-6,ASSFAGNSPLH
TRBV11-3,NA,TRBJ2-2,ASSLQGSNTGELF
TRBV27,TRBD1,TRBJ2-5,ASRKQGALETQY
TRBV4-3,NA,TRBJ1-4,ASSQGGGRFEKLF
TRBV28,TRBD2,TRBJ2-7,ASSPAGTSAQQY
TRBV7-3,NA,TRBJ1-2,ASSLDAYYGYT
TRBV7-2,NA,TRBJ1-5,ASSDFNQPQH
TRBV28,TRBD2,TRBJ2-5,ASSELAGVGETQY
TRBV10-3,TRBD1,TRBJ2-7,AISGPGQGVSYEQY
TRBV19,NA,TRBJ1-4,ASSIGGVSTNEKLF
TRBV5-5,NA,TRBJ1-1,ASSLYWRDTEAF
TRBV23-1,TRBD1,TRBJ1-5,ASGDSSYSNQPQH
TRBV6-5,NA,TRBJ2-7,VSGVSSYEQY
TRBV19,NA,TRBJ1-5,ASSIRERNQPQH
TRBV4-1,TRBD2,TRBJ2-3,ASSQPLGGSTDTQY
TRBV4-1,NA,TRBJ1-1,ASSQRRAGSTEAF
TRBV18,TRBD1,TRBJ1-2,ASSPAGTVNYGYT
TRBV18,TRBD1,TRBJ2-1,ASSPRDSVRPYNEQF
TRBV25-1,NA,TRBJ1-6,ASRGGAGQNSPLH
TRBV27,TRBD1,TRBJ2-7,ASWGTGDAYEQY
TRBV5-5,TRBD1,TRBJ2-5,ASSQTGYPETQY
TRBV4-1,NA,TRBJ1-4,ASSQAGGEKLF
TRBV11-3,TRBD2,TRBJ2-5,ASSGSGGETQY